Listed below are T cell receptor beta chains from one sample, sequenced in a study of T cells in Graves' hyperthyroidism and ophthalmopathy. TCRdb called the multiplex PCR reads again in MiXCR, with one record for every CDR3 protein. This sample has 500,000 to 650,000 distinct CDR3 sequences, with approximately 15% found just once. Sequenced: blood. The source of these receptors is a woman in her forties with Graves' hyperthyroidism. Both conserved end residues are part of each CDR3. D genes are given only for firm matches. The size entry is marked missing in some rows and otherwise reads once, few, many or a size class.

v_gene	abundance	j_gene	d_gene	CDR3aa	CDR3nt
TRBV28	many	TRBJ1-1	NA	CASSLEGEAFF	TGTGCCAGCAGTTTAGAGGGCGAAGCTTTCTTT
TRBV20-1	few	TRBJ1-5	TRBD1	CSARGEQGAGQPQHF	TGCAGTGCTAGAGGCGAACAGGGGGCTGGTCAGCCCCAGCATTTT
TRBV7-3	NA	TRBJ1-2	NA	CASSLEGSTDGYTF	TGCGCCAGCAGCTTGGAGGGGTCGACGGATGGCTACACCTTC
TRBV2	many	TRBJ2-5	TRBD2	CASRGLASLQETQYF	TGTGCCAGCAGGGGACTAGCGAGCCTCCAAGAGACCCAGTACTTC
TRBV20-1	few	TRBJ1-5	NA	CSAGQSNQPQHF	TGCAGTGCCGGACAAAGCAATCAGCCCCAGCATTTT
TRBV7-3	NA	TRBJ2-2	TRBD2	CASSSSRGGVNTGELFF	TGTGCCAGCAGCTCCTCTCGGGGGGGAGTGAACACCGGGGAGCTGTTTTTT
TRBV4-1	NA	TRBJ2-1	NA	CASSEDYNEQFF	TGCGCCAGCAGCGAAGACTACAATGAGCAGTTCTTC
TRBV5-1	many	TRBJ2-3	NA	CASSLWGVGTDTQYF	TGCGCCAGCAGCTTATGGGGAGTAGGCACAGATACGCAGTATTTT
TRBV7-6	many	TRBJ2-7	TRBD2	CASSANSGISYEQYF	TGTGCCAGCAGCGCTAATAGCGGGATATCCTACGAGCAGTACTTC
TRBV7-9	many	TRBJ2-7	TRBD2	CASRYTSGEQYF	TGTGCCAGCAGATATACTAGCGGCGAGCAGTACTTC
TRBV9	NA	TRBJ1-2	TRBD1	CASSPGGGKYGYTF	TGTGCCAGCAGCCCAGGGGGCGGAAAATATGGCTACACCTTC
TRBV30	many	TRBJ2-5	NA	CAWNMDPTLKTQYF	TGTGCCTGGAACATGGATCCGACTCTAAAGACCCAGTACTTC
TRBV7-9	few	TRBJ1-2	NA	CASSSGSNYGYTF	TGTGCCAGCAGCTCCGGAAGCAACTATGGCTACACCTTC
TRBV6-6	many	TRBJ2-7	NA	CASSYGTGNYEQYF	TGTGCCAGCAGTTACGGTACGGGGAATTACGAGCAGTACTTC
TRBV10-3	many	TRBJ2-1	NA	CAISNDASSYNEQFF	TGTGCCATCAGTAATGACGCCAGCTCCTACAATGAGCAGTTCTTC
TRBV7-9	NA	TRBJ2-5	NA	CASSLGHPLPQETQYF	TGTGCCAGCAGCTTAGGGCACCCTTTGCCCCAAGAGACCCAGTACTTC
TRBV9	few	TRBJ1-1	NA	CASSFRDTTEAFF	TGTGCCAGCAGCTTCCGGGACACCACTGAAGCTTTCTTT
TRBV20-1	NA	TRBJ1-4	NA	CSASWGANERLFF	TGCAGTGCTAGTTGGGGGGCTAATGAAAGACTGTTTTTT
TRBV29-1	NA	TRBJ2-7	TRBD2	CSARGEGNYEQYF	TGCAGCGCCCGGGGGGAGGGGAACTACGAGCAGTACTTC
TRBV9	few	TRBJ2-3	NA	CASSPELARTDTQYF	TGTGCCAGCAGCCCGGAACTAGCTCGCACAGATACGCAGTATTTT
TRBV28	few	TRBJ2-7	TRBD1	CASSTGGGGRPYEQYF	TGTGCCAGCAGTACAGGGGGCGGCGGGAGACCCTACGAGCAGTACTTC
TRBV10-3	NA	TRBJ2-7	NA	CAISEGGGRYEQYF	TGTGCCATCAGTGAAGGGGGAGGGAGGTACGAGCAGTACTTC
TRBV27	NA	TRBJ1-5	NA	CASWTLGEPQHF	TGTGCCAGCTGGACCTTGGGGGAGCCCCAGCATTTT
TRBV4-1	few	TRBJ2-2	NA	CASSHLTGELFF	TGCGCCAGCAGCCACCTTACCGGGGAGCTGTTTTTT
TRBV19	NA	TRBJ2-7	TRBD2	CASTPGTIPYEQYF	TGTGCCAGTACCCCCGGGACTATACCCTACGAGCAGTACTTC
TRBV2	many	TRBJ2-7	TRBD2	CASSGRGYEQYF	TGTGCCAGCAGCGGGAGGGGATACGAGCAGTACTTC
TRBV28	many	TRBJ1-5	NA	CASSLRAPLGVQPQHF	TGTGCCAGCAGTTTAAGAGCCCCGCTCGGAGTTCAGCCCCAGCATTTT
TRBV7-2	once	TRBJ1-6	NA	CASSLDPPGSYNSPLHF	TGTGCCAGCAGCTTAGATCCCCCAGGGTCCTATAATTCACCCCTCCACTTT
TRBV28	many	TRBJ2-2	TRBD2	CASSSRRGLASVGELFF	TGTGCCAGCAGTTCCCGCCGGGGACTAGCGTCAGTCGGGGAGCTGTTTTTT
TRBV28	many	TRBJ2-7	NA	CASSPIGVDEQYF	TGTGCCAGCAGTCCAATTGGGGTGGACGAGCAGTACTTC
TRBV29-1	NA	TRBJ2-7	TRBD2	CSVDGLAGGSSYEQYF	TGCAGCGTTGATGGACTAGCGGGAGGTAGCTCCTACGAGCAGTACTTC
TRBV25-1	few	TRBJ2-2	NA	CASIGTTNTGELFF	TGTGCCAGCATTGGCACTACCAACACCGGGGAGCTGTTTTTT
TRBV2	many	TRBJ1-5	NA	CASSEAPGRSNQPQHF	TGTGCCAGCAGTGAAGCTCCCGGACGAAGCAATCAGCCCCAGCATTTT
TRBV12-3/TRBV12-4	many	TRBJ2-3	TRBD2	CASSPRTSGGTDTQYF	TGTGCCAGCAGTCCCCGGACTAGCGGAGGCACAGATACGCAGTATTTT
TRBV20-1	many	TRBJ2-7	TRBD2	CSAIKREWREQYF	TGCAGTGCTATTAAGCGGGAGTGGCGCGAGCAGTACTTC
TRBV2	many	TRBJ1-1	NA	CASSENTEAFF	TGTGCCAGCAGTGAAAACACTGAAGCTTTCTTT
TRBV5-1	NA	TRBJ1-5	TRBD1	CASSLTGQGNQPQHF	TGCGCCAGCAGCTTGACGGGACAGGGCAATCAGCCCCAGCATTTT